The 4 T cell receptor beta chains below all came from one sample that was sequenced in a study of T cell responses to AZD1222 COVID-19 vaccine (dated by TCRdb to about 2021). The method was the immunoSEQ multiplex PCR assay. The source is immuneACCESS, and TCRdb retained only in-frame sequences with V and J called. Part of the clones is not carried over; for the studies checked, unresolved V genes explain less than half of this, and the remainder is unexplained. Here the sample has around 150,000 clones; over 80% occur a single time. The ten largest clones represent roughly 7% of the sample. The meaning of the sample's time point label: about 28 days (+/-7) after the second vaccine dose. Sequenced here: peripheral blood, sampled 28 days after the second AZD1222 dose. The receptors originated from an adult who received the AZD1222 COVID-19 vaccine.

The chain carries TRBV11-2 and TRBJ2-2; D remains unclear. Trimming took 3 bases from V and 9 from J, leaving 5 bases between them. CDR3 length: 11 amino acids. Germline V gene lookup returns CDR1 SGHAT and CDR2 FQNNGV. In DNA, the CDR3 is TGTGCCAGCAGCTTTGGCCGGGAGCTGTTTTTT. As protein: CASSFGRELFF.

The chain joins TRBV5-4 to TRBJ1-4; 10 bases are shared with TRBD1. With 3 bases clipped from V and 8 bases from J, the junction kept 4 bases outside the gene matches. From germline, CDR1 is SGHNT and CDR2 YYREEE (reference sequence). The length of the CDR3 is 14 residues. The CDR3: CASSYGTGVEKLFF. CDR3 nucleotide sequence: TGTGCCAGCAGCTATGGGACAGGGGTAGAAAAACTGTTTTTT.

This clone appeared a single time. V and J are TRBV18 and TRBJ2-7, with unresolved D. Trimming pared 3 bases from V and 0 bases from J, leaving 12 bases between. The CDR3 runs to 15 residues. Germline V gene sequence: CDR1 KGHSH, CDR2 LQKENI. The CDR3 coding sequence is TGTGCCAGCTCACCCTACGACTGGAGCTCCTACGAGCAGTACTTC. It codes for CASSPYDWSSYEQYF.

V and J are TRBV18 and TRBJ2-3; D call uncertain. V lost 2 bases and J 3 bases, leaving 6 bases between the germline ends. This CDR3 contains 13 residues. CDR1 and CDR2 (germline): KGHSH, LQKENI. The CDR3 nucleotides are TGTGCCAGCTCACCAGGGCAAACAGATACGCAGTATTTT. Translated: CASSPGQTDTQYF.